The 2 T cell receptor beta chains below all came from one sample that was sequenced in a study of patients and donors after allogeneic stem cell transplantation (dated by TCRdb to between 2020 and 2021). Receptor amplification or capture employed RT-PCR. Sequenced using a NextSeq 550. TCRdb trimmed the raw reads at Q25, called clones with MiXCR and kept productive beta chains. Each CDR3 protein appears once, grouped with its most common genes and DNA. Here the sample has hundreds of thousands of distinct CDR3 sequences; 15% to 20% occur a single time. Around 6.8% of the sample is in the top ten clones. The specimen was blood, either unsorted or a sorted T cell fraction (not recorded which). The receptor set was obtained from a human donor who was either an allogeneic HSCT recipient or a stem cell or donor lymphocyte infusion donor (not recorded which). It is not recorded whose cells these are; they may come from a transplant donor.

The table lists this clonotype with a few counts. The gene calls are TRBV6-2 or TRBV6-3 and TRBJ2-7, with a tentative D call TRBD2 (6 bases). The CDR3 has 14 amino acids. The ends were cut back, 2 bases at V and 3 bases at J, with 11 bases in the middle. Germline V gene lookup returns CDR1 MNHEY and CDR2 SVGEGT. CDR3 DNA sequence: TGTGCCAGCAGTTACCGAGCGGGCCGCTACGAGCAGTACTTC. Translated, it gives CASSYRAGRYEQYF.

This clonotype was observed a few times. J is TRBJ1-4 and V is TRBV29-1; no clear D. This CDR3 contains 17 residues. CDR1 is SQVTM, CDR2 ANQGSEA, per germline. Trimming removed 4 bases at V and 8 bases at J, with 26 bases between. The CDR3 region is CSVGLWPPGPTQEKLFF. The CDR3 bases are TGCAGCGTTGGTCTTTGGCCGCCGGGCCCTACACAGGAAAAACTGTTTTTT.